The 20 T cell receptor beta chains listed next were all sequenced from one sample in a study of blood T cell repertoires in COVID-19. Some clones are missing from TCRdb's copy, which holds only in-frame ones; the method was immunoSEQ multiplex PCR. Among 310,000 or so clones listed, about nine tenths were seen once. The specimen was peripheral blood. The receptors come from a woman in her fifties or sixties who had recovered from COVID-19.

The chain carries TRBV9 and TRBJ1-3, with D hard to call. Germline values: CDR1 SGDLS, CDR2 YYNGEE. Trimming stripped 1 base from V and 0 bases from J, with 5 bases between. This CDR3 is 14 amino acids long. The DNA of the CDR3 is TGTGCCAGCAGCGTATATAGCTCTGGAAACACCATATATTTT. Translating it yields CASSVYSSGNTIYF.

This chain joins TRBV7-2 and TRBJ2-7, with 9 bases fitting TRBD1. This CDR3 spans 13 amino acids. Germline V gene sequence: CDR1 SGHTA, CDR2 FQGNSA. Trimming removed 5 bases from V and 5 bases from J; junction bases left unmatched: 4. The CDR3 bases are TGTGCCAGCAGCCGGGACAGGGCAGACGAGCAGTACTTC. Residues: CASSRDRADEQYF.

This clone was detected only once. The chain recombines TRBV5-1 with TRBJ1-4; 8 bases align to TRBD1. With V trimmed by 4 bases and J by 8 bases, 7 bases remained unmatched. The CDR3 contains 14 residues. The V gene's germline CDR1 is SGHRS and CDR2 YFSETQ. DNA for the CDR3: TGCGCCAGCAGCCTTTGGACAGGGAGGGAAAAACTGTTTTTT. It encodes CASSLWTGREKLFF.

The rearrangement joins TRBV7-2 to TRBJ2-2; 10 bases fit TRBD2. Germline V gene data show CDR1 as SGHTA and CDR2 as FQGNSA. The CDR3 runs 18 residues. Trimming took 1 base from V and 0 from J; bases not matched to a gene: 5. The CDR3 nucleotides are TGTGCCAGCAGCTTAGGCCTAGCGGGAGCCACGAACACCGGGGAGCTGTTTTTT. This translates into CASSLGLAGATNTGELFF.

V usage is TRBV7-2 and J usage is TRBJ2-1; 12 nucleotides line up with TRBD1. CDR1 and CDR2 from the germline V gene are SGHTA and FQGNSA. The CDR3 covers 22 residues. V dropped 0 bases and J dropped 0; count of bases not matched to a gene: 15. CDR3: CASSLALRDRGRPPRSYNEQFF. The CDR3 DNA sequence: TGTGCCAGCAGCTTAGCGCTCCGGGACAGGGGGCGACCGCCTCGCTCCTACAATGAGCAGTTCTTC.

The chain links TRBV28 to TRBJ2-7; 11 bases agree with TRBD1. V shed 5 bases and J 4 bases; nucleotides not matched to a gene: 1. The CDR3 spans 13 residues. Germline values: CDR1 MDHEN, CDR2 SYDVKM. CDR3: CASSGDRGYEQYF. The CDR3 nucleotides read TGTGCCAGCAGTGGGGACAGGGGGTACGAGCAGTACTTC.

The chain is built from TRBV5-1 and TRBJ2-5; 7 bases agree with TRBD2. This CDR3 comprises 14 residues. Germline CDR1 reads SGHRS; CDR2 reads YFSETQ. V was pared by 5 bases and J by 5 bases, with 9 bases of the junction left unmatched. In DNA form, the CDR3 reads TGCGCCAGCAGTGGGCGGGAGAGGCGGGAGACCCAGTACTTC. Amino acid sequence: CASSGRERRETQYF.

The sample holds one count of this clone. The V and J genes are TRBV9 and TRBJ2-7, with D possibly matching TRBD1 (5 bases). The CDR3 contains 15 residues. V shed 2 bases and J shed 2 bases, with 14 bases lying between them. In germline, CDR1 is SGDLS, CDR2 YYNGEE. The DNA of the CDR3 is TGTGCCAGCAGCGTCGGAAAGGGGCTGACCTACGAGCAGTACTTC. This gives the protein CASSVGKGLTYEQYF. Based on the CDR3 plus reference TRBV9 and TRBJ2-7, the full variable domain is DSGVTQTPKHLITATGQRVTLRCSPRSGDLSVYWYQQSLDQGLQFLIQYYNGEERAKGNILERFSAQQFPDLHSELNLSSLELGDSALYFCASSVGKGLTYEQYFGPGTRLTVT.

V usage is TRBV6-5 and J usage is TRBJ2-1; 8 bases are a match to TRBD2. The junction had 8 bases not matched to a gene; V was cut back by 0 bases and J by 7 bases. The CDR3 covers 16 residues. Per the germline V gene, CDR1 is MNHEY and CDR2 is SVGAGI. CDR3 amino acids: CASSYSSGGPWNEQFF. DNA of the CDR3: TGTGCCAGCAGTTACTCCTCGGGAGGGCCGTGGAATGAGCAGTTCTTC.

The chain is built from TRBV11-2 and TRBJ2-7; the D gene is possibly TRBD2 (5 bases). Germline V gene sequence: CDR1 SGHAT, CDR2 FQNNGV. This CDR3 has 13 residues. The V end lost 2 bases, the J end lost 2 bases, and 7 bases lay between the germline ends. CDR3 amino acids: CASSLWETYEQYF. Written as DNA, the CDR3 is TGTGCCAGCAGCTTATGGGAGACCTACGAGCAGTACTTC.

The rearrangement joins TRBV4-2 to TRBJ1-5, with TRBD1 matching 11 bases. The CDR3 consists of 15 residues. CDR1 LGHNA and CDR2 YNFKEQ come from the germline V gene. With V trimmed by 0 bases and J by 6 bases, 1 base remained unmatched. The CDR3 here is CASSQEDRGPQPQHF. The CDR3 coding sequence is TGTGCCAGCAGCCAAGAGGACAGGGGGCCTCAGCCCCAGCATTTT.

V gene TRBV12-3 or TRBV12-4 combines with J gene TRBJ1-1; D call uncertain. V was pared by 10 bases and J by 0 bases, with 6 bases between. CDR3 length: 11 amino acids. CDR3 loop: CATQVNTEAFF. The CDR3 DNA follows: TGTGCCACTCAGGTGAACACTGAAGCTTTCTTT.

V gene TRBV7-2 combines with J gene TRBJ2-7; TRBD2 agrees at 10 bases. The CDR3 contains 15 residues. J was trimmed by 4 bases and V by 5 bases; bases with no gene match: 8. Germline CDR1 reads SGHTA; CDR2 reads FQGNSA. This chain's CDR3 is CASSPWVAGGYEQYF. The CDR3 coding sequence is TGTGCCAGCAGCCCTTGGGTAGCGGGAGGTTACGAGCAGTACTTC.

The chain's CDR3 is CASSLTGTGLNYGYTF. The CDR3 bases are TGTGCCAGCTCTCTTACCGGGACAGGTCTTAACTATGGCTACACCTTC. The chain employs TRBV18 and TRBJ1-2; 8 nucleotides align to TRBD1. The length of the CDR3 is 16 residues. Losses at the gene ends were 6 bases for V and 1 base for J; bases not matched to a gene: 10. The germline CDR1 and CDR2 sequences are KGHSH and LQKENI. The full variable domain, with the rest looked up from reference TRBV18 and TRBJ1-2, is NAGVMQNPRHLVRRRGQEARLRCSPMKGHSHVYWYRQLPEEGLKFMVYLQKENIIDESGMPKERFSAEFPKEGPSILRIQQVVRGDSAAYFCASSLTGTGLNYGYTFGSGTRLTVV.

The rearrangement links TRBV5-6 to TRBJ2-7; 9 positions match TRBD2. Germline trimming cut 0 bases from V and 2 bases from J; bases unmatched to any gene: 3. CDR1 SGHDT and CDR2 YYEEEE come from the germline V gene. The CDR3 covers 15 residues. The CDR3 DNA follows: TGTGCCAGCAGCTTGGGTGGCGGGGGGGCCTACGAGCAGTACTTC. This codes for CASSLGGGGAYEQYF.

This chain uses TRBV6-1 with TRBJ2-5; 8 bases line up with TRBD1. Germline CDR1 and CDR2: MNHNS and SASEGT. The CDR3 spans 15 residues. V lost 3 bases to trimming and J lost 3 bases; unmatched junction nucleotides: 6. The DNA of the CDR3 is TGTGCCAGCAGTGACCCGGACAGGGCCGAAGAGACCCAGTACTTC. Translation gives CASSDPDRAEETQYF.

The CDR3 sequence is CASSLGLRYSNQPQHF. CDR3 DNA sequence: TGTGCCAGCAGCTTGGGACTACGCTATAGCAATCAGCCCCAGCATTTT. J is TRBJ1-5 and V is TRBV7-8, with a possible D match to TRBD1 (5 bases). Germline CDR1 is SGHVS and CDR2 is FQNEAQ. V lost 3 bases to trimming and J lost 0 bases, with 12 bases between them. The CDR3 has 16 residues.

The V call is TRBV19, the J call TRBJ1-4, with unresolved D. The CDR3 loop spans 17 amino acids. Trimming removed 3 bases at V and 2 bases at J, with 16 bases between. Germline V gene data show CDR1 as LNHDA and CDR2 as SQIVND (reference sequence). CDR3 in DNA: TGTGCCAGTAGTATCCCCCGGGTCCCAGCGACTAATGAAAAACTGTTTTTT. It yields the protein CASSIPRVPATNEKLFF.

The chain combines TRBV3-1 (or the pseudogene TRBV3-2) with TRBJ2-2, with 16 bases that match TRBD2. With 4 bases clipped from V and 5 bases from J, the junction kept 7 bases outside the gene matches. Germline CDR1 LGHDT, CDR2 YNNKEL (reference sequence). The CDR3 sequence is 18 residues long. CDR3 DNA sequence: TGTGCCAGCAGCCCGGGACTAGCGGGAGGGCCGGGGACCGGGGAGCTGTTTTTT. This translates into CASSPGLAGGPGTGELFF.

This chain joins TRBV30 and TRBJ1-1; TRBD1 might be the D (6 bases). V lost 8 bases, J lost 0 bases, and 16 bases lay in between. This CDR3 is built from 14 residues. Germline values: CDR1 GTSNPN, CDR2 SVGIG (reference sequence). The DNA of the CDR3 is TGTGCCCATAGTTTATGGGACATGAACACTGAAGCTTTCTTT. This codes for CAHSLWDMNTEAFF. Supplemented by reference TRBV30 and TRBJ1-1, the full variable domain reads SQTIHQWPATLVQPVGSPLSLECTVEGTSNPNLYWYRQAAGRGLQLLFYSVGIGQISSEVPQNLSASRPQDRQFILSSKKLLLSDSGFYLCAHSLWDMNTEAFFGQGTRLTVV.